This T cell receptor (beta chain) appears in the sequencing data of a study of blood T cell repertoires in COVID-19. Study-level information: Samples came from the United States, Italy and Spain, spanning acute and convalescent COVID-19. T cells, B-cell-depleted T cells, or PBMCs provided the cDNA or gDNA that served as material.

Original data processing: It was from reference gene primer amplification that nucleated cell counts were estimated. TCRdb keeps only in-frame clones here, not all; method: immunoSEQ multiplex PCR. V, J and clone size were drawn from that table, and D and trimming were deduced from the DNA. Of 200,000 to 250,000 clones in the sample, roughly 82% were seen once. With V trimmed by 6 bases and J by 7 bases, 11 bases remained unmatched. There are 16 residues in the CDR3. CDR1 and CDR2 from the germline V gene are MNHEY and SVGEGT. The J gene is TRBJ2-1, the V gene TRBV6-2 or TRBV6-3; TRBD1 matches 11 bases. This sequence was found in a man over 45 with active or convalescent COVID-19. Input material: peripheral blood. CDR3 bases: TGTGCCAGCAGCCGCCGGGGGACAGGGGGTAATAATGAGCAGTTCTTC. Protein sequence: CASSRRGTGGNNEQFF.